The sample holds a few counts of the clone carrying this T cell receptor beta chain. The antigen is not known. The data originate from a study of T cells in Graves' hyperthyroidism and ophthalmopathy. The CDR3 is 12 amino acids. The V end was cut by 1 base, the J end by 6 bases, with 4 bases between. TCR beta CDR3 regions were amplified from RNA transcripts. HTBI primers were used for first-round RT-PCR of the TCR CDR3. TCRdb itself ran the multiplex PCR reads through MiXCR, one entry per CDR3 protein. The sample shows 490,000 or so distinct CDR3 sequences, 22% of them seen only once. Study-wide results and limits: Appearing also in blood were most of the thyroid clonotypes expanded above 0.001.

The sequence was obtained from a woman aged 70 to 79 with Graves' ophthalmopathy. Sequenced input: blood. The chain carries TRBV12-3 or TRBV12-4 and TRBJ1-5; no firm D call. CDR3 DNA sequence: TGTGCCAGCAGTTTAGAGAGTCAGCCCCAGCATTTT. It codes for CASSLESQPQHF.